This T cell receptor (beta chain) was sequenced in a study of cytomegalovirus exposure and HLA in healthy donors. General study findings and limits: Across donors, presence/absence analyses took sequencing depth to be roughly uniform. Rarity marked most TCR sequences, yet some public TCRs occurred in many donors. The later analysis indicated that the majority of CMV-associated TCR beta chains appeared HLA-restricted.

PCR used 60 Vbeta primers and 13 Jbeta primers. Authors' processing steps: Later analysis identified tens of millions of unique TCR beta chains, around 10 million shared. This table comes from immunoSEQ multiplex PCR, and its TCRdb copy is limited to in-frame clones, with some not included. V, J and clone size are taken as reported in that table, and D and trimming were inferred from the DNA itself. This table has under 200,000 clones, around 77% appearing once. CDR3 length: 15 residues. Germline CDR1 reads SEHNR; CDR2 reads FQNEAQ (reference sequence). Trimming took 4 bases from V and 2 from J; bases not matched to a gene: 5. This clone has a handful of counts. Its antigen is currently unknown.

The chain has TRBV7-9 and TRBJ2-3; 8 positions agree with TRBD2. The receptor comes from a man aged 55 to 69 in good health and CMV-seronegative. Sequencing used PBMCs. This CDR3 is CASSSPGGTTDTQYF. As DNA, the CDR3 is TGTGCCAGCAGCTCACCGGGGGGGACCACAGATACGCAGTATTTT.